This is a list of T cell receptor beta chains from one sample in a study of CD8+CD57+ T cells in acquired aplastic anemia. TCRdb itself ran the reads through MiXCR, one entry per CDR3 protein. The sample records some 200,000 distinct CDR3 sequences, 61% being singletons. Specimen: sorted CD4+, CD8+, or CD8+CD57+ T cells (not recorded which) from PBMCs. These TCRs come from a human donor in good health. CDR3s include the opening cysteine and the closing phenylalanine or tryptophan. D genes are given only for firm matches. Size values are once, few and many counts, or a class for expanded clones, and some rows have none.

TRBJ1-2 . . TRBV2 CASSEDSYFSGNTF TGTGCCAGCAGTGAAGACAGCTATTTCTCTGGAAACACCTTC
TRBJ1-2 TRBD1 . TRBV12-3/TRBV12-4 CASRETGGFGYTF TGTGCCAGCAGAGAGACAGGGGGCTTTGGCTACACCTTC
TRBJ2-7 . . TRBV10-1 CASSEGLGTAYYEQYF TGCGCCAGCAGTGAAGGTCTAGGAACGGCCTATTACGAGCAGTACTTC
TRBJ2-1 . . TRBV19 CASSVDSNNEQFF TGTGCCAGTAGTGTAGACTCCAACAATGAGCAGTTCTTC
TRBJ2-7 TRBD2 . TRBV7-2 CASSSGLAGGSYEQYF TGTGCCAGCAGCTCGGGACTAGCGGGGGGCTCCTACGAGCAGTACTTC
TRBJ1-1 . . TRBV15 CATSRDVGWNTEAFF TGTGCCACCAGCAGAGATGTAGGATGGAACACTGAAGCTTTCTTT
TRBJ1-1 . many TRBV9 CASSPQGGDTEAFF TGTGCCAGCAGCCCACAGGGCGGGGACACTGAAGCTTTCTTT
TRBJ2-1 . many TRBV20-1 CSAPWGNEQFF TGCAGTGCTCCTTGGGGGAACGAGCAGTTCTTC
TRBJ2-2 . . TRBV29-1 CSVDGNTGELFF TGCAGCGTTGACGGAAACACCGGGGAGCTGTTTTTT
TRBJ2-2 TRBD2 many TRBV20-1 CSAYRTSGDLFTGELFF TGCAGTGCATACCGGACTAGCGGGGATCTGTTCACCGGGGAGCTGTTTTTT
TRBJ2-7 . . TRBV29-1 CSSYGVSGAYEQYF TGCAGCAGTTACGGGGTAAGCGGAGCCTACGAGCAGTACTTC
TRBJ2-1 . many TRBV4-3 CASSQGLGELSYNEQFF TGCGCCAGCAGCCAGGGTCTCGGGGAGCTTTCCTACAATGAGCAGTTCTTC
TRBJ2-3 . many TRBV5-1 CASSLTRASTDTQYF TGCGCCAGCAGTCTAACGAGGGCTAGCACAGATACGCAGTATTTT
TRBJ1-5 TRBD1 . TRBV12-3/TRBV12-4 CASSLGDSQVQPQHF TGTGCCAGCAGTTTGGGGGACAGCCAGGTTCAGCCCCAGCATTTT
TRBJ2-5 . . TRBV7-6 CASSLFSGGGGETQYF TGTGCCAGCAGCTTATTCTCGGGGGGAGGGGGAGAGACCCAGTACTTC
TRBJ2-7 TRBD1 . TRBV5-1 CASSYGDRESYYEQYF TGCGCCAGCAGCTACGGGGACAGGGAGAGCTACTACGAGCAGTACTTC
TRBJ2-5 . many TRBV4-1 CASSQVGAEETQYF TGCGCCAGCAGCCAAGTAGGAGCAGAAGAGACCCAGTACTTC
TRBJ1-3 . . TRBV2 CASTPKQGNTIYF TGTGCCAGCACCCCGAAGCAGGGAAACACCATATATTTT
TRBJ2-5 . many TRBV5-8 CASSLDGAAETQYF TGTGCCAGCAGCTTGGATGGGGCAGCAGAGACCCAGTACTTC
TRBJ1-5 . . TRBV20-1 CSARGGLDQPQHF TGCAGTGCTAGAGGGGGATTAGATCAGCCCCAGCATTTT
TRBJ1-1 . . TRBV7-6 CASSLVVTAMNTEAFF TGTGCCAGCAGCTTAGTCGTGACAGCCATGAACACTGAAGCTTTCTTT
TRBJ2-7 . . TRBV7-8 CASSSYPLRDGGSYEQYF TGTGCCAGCAGCTCGTACCCTCTCCGGGACGGTGGTTCCTACGAGCAGTACTTC
TRBJ1-2 . . TRBV7-9 CASGGSGYGYGYTF TGTGCCAGCGGGGGCTCGGGGTACGGGTATGGCTACACCTTC
TRBJ2-7 . many TRBV19 CASSIDLSYEQYF TGTGCCAGTAGTATAGACTTATCCTACGAGCAGTACTTC
TRBJ2-3 . many TRBV5-1 CASSFRWQPGTDTQYF TGCGCCAGCAGCTTTCGATGGCAGCCGGGCACAGATACGCAGTATTTT
TRBJ2-1 TRBD2 . TRBV9 CASGEISGNTYNEQFF TGTGCCAGCGGCGAGATTAGCGGGAATACCTACAATGAGCAGTTCTTC
TRBJ2-5 TRBD2 . TRBV20-1 CSASWLAGGVRETQYF TGCAGTGCTAGCTGGCTAGCGGGGGGTGTACGGGAGACCCAGTACTTC
TRBJ1-2 . . TRBV14 CASSPTKGNGYTF TGTGCCAGCAGCCCGACTAAGGGTAATGGCTACACCTTC
TRBJ2-5 . . TRBV6-1 CASSPLASGSYNEQYF TGTGCCAGCAGCCCACTAGCTTCCGGCTCCTACAATGAGCAGTACTTC